Here is one T cell receptor beta chain with its context. No antigen is known for it. No qualities accompany the bases; no much larger clone lies one base away. The sequencer was an Illumina HiSeq 1500. TCRdb reworked the public reads: Q25 trimming with fastp, MiXCR clone assembly, productive beta chains retained. Each CDR3 protein gets just one entry, which takes the most common genes and DNA from the rows behind it. This sample has just under 500,000 distinct CDR3 sequences in its table, and roughly 34% of those were observed once. Of the sample, 15% to 20% is held by the ten largest clones. Reading the label with the study, this specimen's treatment or condition is: in vitro stimulation with specific CMV peptide epitopes to enrich CMV-specific T cells. This entry is derived from a study of T cell repertoires in cytomegalovirus infection (dated by TCRdb to between 2018 and 2020). Turning to the overall study: Alongside well-studied HLA-B-restricted epitopes, the peptide stimulations were aimed at recently identified HLA-C-restricted CMV epitopes, whose presentation resists viral immunomodulation. Donor HLA type was relevant to the analysis, as public TCR beta signatures indicated carriage of CMV infection together with the matching HLA type. Study-wide findings and limitations: In both this cohort and an independent cohort of some 370 donors, the cumulative frequency of public TCR beta family members distinguished carriers of CMV infection plus the relevant HLA type. The ex vivo response was dominated by HLA-C-restricted CMV-specific TCR beta clonotypes, which also provided the single most frequent clonotype in two of eight donors.

CDR1 and CDR2 are drawn from the germline V gene (reference sequence): MNHEY, SMNVEV. Measured from the cysteine to the phenylalanine, the CDR3 is 15 residues long. Only the CDR3 DNA stays, 45 bases, in frame from base 1. Trimming takes 5 bases from V and 5 bases from J, and the germline ends sit 15 bases apart. The chain is assembled from TRBV27 and TRBJ1-4, and possibly TRBD1, on 5 matching bases. This sequence was found in a human donor in good health (CMV status not recorded). Some clones in this sample may be carry-over from other donors' samples. The sequences come from cultured PBMCs, collected from culture after CMV antigen stimulation. The CDR3 amino acid sequence is: CASSPGLRSNEKLFF. The DNA is as follows: TGTGCCAGCAGTCCGGGACTGAGGTCAAATGAAAAACTGTTTTTT.